The 5 T cell receptor beta chains below all came from one sample that was sequenced in a study of cytomegalovirus exposure and HLA in healthy donors. A multiplex PCR was run with 60 Vbeta primers and 13 Jbeta primers. Produced via immunoSEQ multiplex PCR; TCRdb's table is partial and in-frame only. Seen here are approximately 120,000 clones, around 80% observed once, and the top ten hold more than 1%. The sequencing input was PBMCs. These receptors were collected from a female donor in good health and CMV-seronegative.

The chain uses TRBV5-4 and TRBJ2-3; TRBD2 agrees at 10 bases. This CDR3 comprises 15 residues. The ends lost 2 bases at V and 5 bases at J; junction bases unmatched: 5. Per the germline V gene, CDR1 is SGHNT and CDR2 is YYREEE (reference sequence). In nucleotides, the CDR3 is TGTGCCAGCAGCTTAGCGGGGGGGTTTTTAGATACGCAGTATTTT. Encoded protein: CASSLAGGFLDTQYF.

The rearrangement joins TRBV7-9 to TRBJ2-7, with 7 bases that match TRBD1. The CDR3 is 13 amino acids. The V and J ends lost 5 bases and 5 bases, in that order; junction bases with no gene match: 6. Germline V lookup: CDR1 SEHNR, CDR2 FQNEAQ (reference sequence). CDR3 DNA sequence: TGTGCCAGCAGCGCGGACAGGCTGGACGAGCAGTACTTC. It translates to CASSADRLDEQYF.

The chain couples TRBV21-1 to TRBJ2-7; no check of the table's D call, TRBD2, against the DNA was made. TRBV21-1 constitutes a pseudogene. The CDR3 spans 14 residues. This CDR3 reads CASSIPGLVYEQYF. The DNA of the CDR3 is TGTGCCAGCAGCATTCCGGGACTAGTTTACGAGCAGTACTTC.

The V gene is TRBV11-3, the J gene TRBJ2-2; tentatively, D is TRBD1 (5 bases). Between the trimmed V and J ends, which lost 6 bases and 0 bases, there was a span of 8 bases. In germline, CDR1 is SGHNT, CDR2 YENEEA. The CDR3 sequence is 14 residues long. The CDR3 nucleotides read TGTGCCAGCAGATTACAGGCGAACACCGGGGAGCTGTTTTTT. This encodes CASRLQANTGELFF.

The genes are TRBV9 and TRBJ2-1; TRBD2 might be the D (7 bases). CDR1 is SGDLS and CDR2 is YYNGEE in the germline V gene. The germline V and J ends were trimmed by 0 bases and 3 bases, with 10 bases remaining between them. The CDR3 spans 15 residues. CDR3 sequence (DNA): TGTGCCAGCAGCGTAGAGGGGGGGCTCTACAATGAGCAGTTCTTC. This gives the protein CASSVEGGLYNEQFF.